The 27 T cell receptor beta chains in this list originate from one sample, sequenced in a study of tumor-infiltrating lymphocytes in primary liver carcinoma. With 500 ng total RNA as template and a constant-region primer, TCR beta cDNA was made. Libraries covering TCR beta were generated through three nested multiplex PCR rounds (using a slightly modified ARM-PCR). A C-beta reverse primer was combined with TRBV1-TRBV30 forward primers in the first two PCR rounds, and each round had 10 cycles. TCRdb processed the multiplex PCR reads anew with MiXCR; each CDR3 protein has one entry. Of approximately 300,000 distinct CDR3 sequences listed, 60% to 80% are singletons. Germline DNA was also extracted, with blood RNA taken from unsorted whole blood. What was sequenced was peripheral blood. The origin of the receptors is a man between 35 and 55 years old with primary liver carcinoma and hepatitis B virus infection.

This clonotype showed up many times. The CDR3 DNA follows: TGTGCCAGCAGCTTAGACCCTGGGACTGAAGCTTTCTTT. It translates to CASSLDPGTEAFF. V usage is TRBV11-1 and J usage is TRBJ1-1; D is unclear. Trimming left V 1 base short and J 5 bases short, with 8 bases between. CDR1 is SGHAT, CDR2 FQDESV, per germline (reference sequence). The CDR3 loop spans 13 amino acids. Drawing the rest from reference TRBV11-1 and TRBJ1-1, the complete variable domain is EAEVAQSPRYKITEKSQAVAFWCDPISGHATLYWYRQILGQGPELLVQFQDESVVDDSQLPKDRFSAERLKGVDSTLKIQPAELGDSAMYLCASSLDPGTEAFFGQGTRLTVV.

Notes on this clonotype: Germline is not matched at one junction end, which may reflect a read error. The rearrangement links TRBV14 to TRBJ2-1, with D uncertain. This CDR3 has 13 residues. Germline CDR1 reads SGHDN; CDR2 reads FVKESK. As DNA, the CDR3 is TGTGCCAGGAGCCACCTAGGGTACCATGATCAGTTCTTC. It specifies CARSHLGYHDQFF.

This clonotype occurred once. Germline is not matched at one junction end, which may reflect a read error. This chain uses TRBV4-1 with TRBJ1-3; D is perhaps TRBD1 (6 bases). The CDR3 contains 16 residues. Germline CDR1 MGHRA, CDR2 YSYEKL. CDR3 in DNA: TGCACCAGCAATTCGGGTACAGGGCTCTCTGGAAACACCATATATTTT. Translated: CTSNSGTGLSGNTIYF.

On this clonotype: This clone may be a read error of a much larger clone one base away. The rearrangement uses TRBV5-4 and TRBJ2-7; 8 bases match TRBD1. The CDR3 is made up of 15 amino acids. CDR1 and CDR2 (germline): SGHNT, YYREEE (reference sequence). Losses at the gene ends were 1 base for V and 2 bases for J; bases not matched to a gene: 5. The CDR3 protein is CASSLTGQDPYEQYF. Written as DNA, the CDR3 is TGTGCCAGCAGCTTGACGGGACAGGATCCCTACGAGCAGTACTTC.

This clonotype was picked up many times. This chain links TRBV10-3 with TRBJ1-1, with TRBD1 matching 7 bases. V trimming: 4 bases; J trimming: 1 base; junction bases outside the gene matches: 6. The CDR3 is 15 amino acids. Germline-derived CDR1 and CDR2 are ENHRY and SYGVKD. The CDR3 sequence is CAISGQGVGNTEAFF. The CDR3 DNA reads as TGTGCCATCAGTGGACAGGGCGTGGGGAACACTGAAGCTTTCTTT.

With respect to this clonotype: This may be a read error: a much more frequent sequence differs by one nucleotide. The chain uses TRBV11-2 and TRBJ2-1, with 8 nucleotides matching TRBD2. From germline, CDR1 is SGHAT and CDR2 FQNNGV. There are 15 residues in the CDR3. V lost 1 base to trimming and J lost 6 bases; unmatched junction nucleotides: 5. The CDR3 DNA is TGTGCCAGCAGCTTAGGTAGCGGGACTTCCAATGAGCAGTTCTTC. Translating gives CASSLGSGTSNEQFF. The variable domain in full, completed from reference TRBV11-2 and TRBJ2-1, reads EAGVAQSPRYKIIEKRQSVAFWCNPISGHATLYWYQQILGQGPKLLIQFQNNGVVDDSQLPKDRFSAERLKGVDSTLKIQPAKLEDSAVYLCASSLGSGTSNEQFFGPGTRLTVL.

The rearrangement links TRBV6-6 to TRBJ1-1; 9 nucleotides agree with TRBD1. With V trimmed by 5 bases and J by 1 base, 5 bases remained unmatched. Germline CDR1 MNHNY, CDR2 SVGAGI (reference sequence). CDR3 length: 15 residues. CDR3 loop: CASSDHRGRNTEAFF. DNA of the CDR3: TGTGCCAGCAGTGACCACAGGGGGCGGAACACTGAAGCTTTCTTT.

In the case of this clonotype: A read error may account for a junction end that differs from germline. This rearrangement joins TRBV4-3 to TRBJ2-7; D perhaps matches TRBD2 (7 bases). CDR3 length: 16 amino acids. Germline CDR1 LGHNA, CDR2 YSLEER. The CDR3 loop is CASSLQGGGGMNEQYF. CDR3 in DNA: TGTGCCAGCAGCCTCCAAGGGGGAGGGGGTATGAACGAGCAATACTTC.

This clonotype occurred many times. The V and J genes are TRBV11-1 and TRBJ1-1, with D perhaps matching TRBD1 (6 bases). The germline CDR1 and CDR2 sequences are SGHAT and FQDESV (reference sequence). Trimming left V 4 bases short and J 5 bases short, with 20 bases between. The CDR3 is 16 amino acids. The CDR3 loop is CASSSQNSGVRTEAFF. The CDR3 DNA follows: TGTGCCAGCAGCTCGCAAAATTCAGGGGTTCGGACTGAAGCTTTCTTT.

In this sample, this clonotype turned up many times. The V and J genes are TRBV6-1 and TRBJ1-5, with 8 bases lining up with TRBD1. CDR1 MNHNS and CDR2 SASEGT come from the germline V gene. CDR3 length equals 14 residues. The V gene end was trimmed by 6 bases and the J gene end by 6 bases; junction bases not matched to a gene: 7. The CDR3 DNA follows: TGTGCCAGCAGCAGGACAGGGATGGGTCAGCCCCAGCATTTT. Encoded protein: CASSRTGMGQPQHF.

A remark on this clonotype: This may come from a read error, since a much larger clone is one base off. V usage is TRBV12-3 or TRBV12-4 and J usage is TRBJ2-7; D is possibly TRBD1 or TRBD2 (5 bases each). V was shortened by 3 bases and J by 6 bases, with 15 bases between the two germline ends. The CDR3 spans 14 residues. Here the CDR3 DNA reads TGTGCCAGCAGTTTCGTCGGACGGGGACGCGAGCAGTACTTC. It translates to CASSFVGRGREQYF.

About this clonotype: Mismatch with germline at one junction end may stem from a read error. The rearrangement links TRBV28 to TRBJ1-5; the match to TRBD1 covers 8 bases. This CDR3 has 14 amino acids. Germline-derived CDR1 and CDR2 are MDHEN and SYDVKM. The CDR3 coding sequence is TGTTCCAGCAGGCCAGGGGGCCCTAATCAGCCCCAGCATTTT. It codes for CSSRPGGPNQPQHF.

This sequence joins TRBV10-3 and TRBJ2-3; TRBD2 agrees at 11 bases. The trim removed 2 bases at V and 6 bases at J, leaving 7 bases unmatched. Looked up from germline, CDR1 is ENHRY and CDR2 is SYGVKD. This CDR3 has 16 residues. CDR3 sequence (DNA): TGTGCCATCAGTGAGGTAGCGGGAGGGCCCTGGGATACGCAGTATTTT. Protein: CAISEVAGGPWDTQYF.

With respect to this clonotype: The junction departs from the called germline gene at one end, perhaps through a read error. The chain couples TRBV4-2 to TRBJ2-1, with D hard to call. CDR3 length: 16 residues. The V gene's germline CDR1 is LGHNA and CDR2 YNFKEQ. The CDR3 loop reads CANSQRLVESYNEQFF. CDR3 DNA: TGTGCCAACAGCCAACGTTTAGTGGAGTCATACAATGAGCAGTTCTTC.

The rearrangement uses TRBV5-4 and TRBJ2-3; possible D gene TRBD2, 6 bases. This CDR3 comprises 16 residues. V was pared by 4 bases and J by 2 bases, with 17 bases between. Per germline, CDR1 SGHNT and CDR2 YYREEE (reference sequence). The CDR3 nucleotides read TGTGCCAGCAGCCCCTCCGCCGGGGGTCTCACAGATACGCAGTATTTT. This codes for CASSPSAGGLTDTQYF.

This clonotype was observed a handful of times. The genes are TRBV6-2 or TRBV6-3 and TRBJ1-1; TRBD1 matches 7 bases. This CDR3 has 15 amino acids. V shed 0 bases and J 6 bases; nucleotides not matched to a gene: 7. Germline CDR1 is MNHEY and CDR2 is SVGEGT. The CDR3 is CASSYSGTVIAEAFF. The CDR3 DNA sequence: TGTGCCAGCAGTTACTCGGGGACAGTTATCGCTGAAGCTTTCTTT.

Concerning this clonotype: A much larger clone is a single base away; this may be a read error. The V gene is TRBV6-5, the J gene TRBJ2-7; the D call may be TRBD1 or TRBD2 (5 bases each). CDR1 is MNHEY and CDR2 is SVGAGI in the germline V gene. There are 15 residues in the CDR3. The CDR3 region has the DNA TGTGCCAGCAGTTACCGAGGGGTCCGCTCCTACGAGCACTACTTC. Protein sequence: CASSYRGVRSYEHYF.

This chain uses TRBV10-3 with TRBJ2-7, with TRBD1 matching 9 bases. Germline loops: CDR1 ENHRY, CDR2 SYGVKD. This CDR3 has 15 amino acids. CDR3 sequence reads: CTIRGPGQGSYEQYF. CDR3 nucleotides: TGTACTATCAGGGGTCCGGGACAGGGATCCTACGAGCAGTACTTC.

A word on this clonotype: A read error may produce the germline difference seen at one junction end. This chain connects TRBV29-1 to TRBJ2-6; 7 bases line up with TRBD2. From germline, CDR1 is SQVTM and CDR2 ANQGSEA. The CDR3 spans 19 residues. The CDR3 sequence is CSVEDLETREGSGAKVLNF. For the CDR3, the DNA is TGCAGCGTTGAAGATCTAGAGACTAGGGAGGGTTCTGGGGCCAAGGTCCTGAATTTC.

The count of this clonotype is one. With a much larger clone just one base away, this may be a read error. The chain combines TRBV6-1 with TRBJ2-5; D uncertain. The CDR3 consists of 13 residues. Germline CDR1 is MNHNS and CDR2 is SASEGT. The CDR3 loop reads CVSRSDLLGTQYF. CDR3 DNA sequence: TGTGTCAGCAGATCGGACCTCCTTGGGACCCAGTACTTC.

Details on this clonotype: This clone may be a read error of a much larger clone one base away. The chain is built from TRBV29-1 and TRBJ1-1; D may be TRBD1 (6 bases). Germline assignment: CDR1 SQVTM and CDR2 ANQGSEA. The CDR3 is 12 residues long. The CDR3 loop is CNVADGGGGAFF. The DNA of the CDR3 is TGCAACGTTGCCGACGGAGGGGGTGGGGCTTTCTTT.

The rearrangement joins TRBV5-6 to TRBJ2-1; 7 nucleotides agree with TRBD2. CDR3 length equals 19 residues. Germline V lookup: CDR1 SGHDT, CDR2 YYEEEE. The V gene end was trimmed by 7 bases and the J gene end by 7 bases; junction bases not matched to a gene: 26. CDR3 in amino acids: CASYLSGLPGRGGTNEQFF. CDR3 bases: TGTGCCAGCTATTTGTCGGGACTACCGGGCCGGGGTGGTACGAATGAGCAGTTCTTC.

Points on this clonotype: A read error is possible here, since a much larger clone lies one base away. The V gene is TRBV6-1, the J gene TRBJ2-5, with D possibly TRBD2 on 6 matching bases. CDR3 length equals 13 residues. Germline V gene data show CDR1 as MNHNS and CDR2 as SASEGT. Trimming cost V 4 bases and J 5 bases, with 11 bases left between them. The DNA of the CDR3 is TGTGCCAGCAGTGGGCATGGAGGGGAGACCCAGTACTTC. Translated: CASSGHGGETQYF.

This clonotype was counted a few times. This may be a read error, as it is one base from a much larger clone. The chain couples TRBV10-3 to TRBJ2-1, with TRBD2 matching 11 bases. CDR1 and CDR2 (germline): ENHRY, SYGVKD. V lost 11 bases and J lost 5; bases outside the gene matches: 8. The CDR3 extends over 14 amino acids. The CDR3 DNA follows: TGTGCCGTCAAGGGGACTAGCGGAGACAATGAGCAGTTCTTC. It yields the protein CAVKGTSGDNEQFF.

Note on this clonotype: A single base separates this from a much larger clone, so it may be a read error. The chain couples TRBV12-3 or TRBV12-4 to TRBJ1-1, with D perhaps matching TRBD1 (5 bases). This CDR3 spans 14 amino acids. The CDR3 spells CASSFRGADTDAFF. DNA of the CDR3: TGTGCCAGCAGTTTTAGGGGCGCGGACACTGATGCTTTCTTT.

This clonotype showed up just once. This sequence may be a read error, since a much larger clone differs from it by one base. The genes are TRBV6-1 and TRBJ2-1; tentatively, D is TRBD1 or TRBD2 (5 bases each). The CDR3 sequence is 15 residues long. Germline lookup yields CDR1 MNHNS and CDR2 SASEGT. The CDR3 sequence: CTSSSNLGVYNEQFF. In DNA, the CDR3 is TGTACCAGCAGTAGCAACCTGGGGGTTTACAATGAGCAGTTCTTC.

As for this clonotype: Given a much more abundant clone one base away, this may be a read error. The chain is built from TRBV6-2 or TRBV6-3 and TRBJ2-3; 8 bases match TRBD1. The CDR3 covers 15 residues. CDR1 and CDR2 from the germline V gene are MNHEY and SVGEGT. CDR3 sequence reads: CASRSGTGYTDTHYF. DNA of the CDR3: TGTGCCAGCAGATCCGGGACAGGCTACACAGATACGCACTATTTT.